The next 24 T cell receptor beta chains were all read from a single sample in a study of T cell responses to AZD1222 COVID-19 vaccine. TCRdb's copy holds only in-frame clones and misses some; the assay was immunoSEQ multiplex PCR. Of about 110,000 clones listed, 80% to 90% were seen once; the top ten hold approximately 1.2%. The source was peripheral blood, collected on day 0 of AZD1222 vaccination. These receptors all come from an adult in good health.

This clone appeared a single time. The V and J genes are TRBV24-1 and TRBJ1-1; TRBD1 matches at 8 bases. The CDR3 runs to 18 residues. Germline V CDR1 and CDR2: KGHDR, SFDVKD. V shed 4 bases, J shed 3 bases, and the junction held 15 bases outside the gene matches. As DNA, the CDR3 is TGTGCCACCAGTGACCCCACGGTTGGGTACAGGGGGGACACTGAAGCTTTCTTT. Translating it yields CATSDPTVGYRGDTEAFF.

This sequence joins TRBV6-5 and TRBJ2-7; the D is unclear. Germline lookup yields CDR1 MNHEY and CDR2 SVGAGI. The CDR3 totals 15 residues. V was shortened by 2 bases and J by 2 bases, with 13 bases between the two germline ends. CDR3 sequence: CASSYNPTRTYEQYF. CDR3 DNA sequence: TGTGCCAGCAGTTACAACCCCACGAGGACCTACGAGCAGTACTTC.

This clone appeared a single time. The V call is TRBV2, the J call TRBJ2-4; 10 nucleotides align to TRBD1. The germline V gene encodes CDR1 SNHLY and CDR2 FYNNEI. This CDR3 has 15 residues. Germline trimming cut 7 bases from V and 0 bases from J; bases unmatched to any gene: 3. The CDR3 loop is CASMGQGLAKNIQYF. CDR3 DNA sequence: TGTGCCAGCATGGGACAGGGGCTAGCCAAAAACATTCAGTACTTC.

This clone was counted a single time. The chain combines TRBV5-6 with TRBJ1-6; D unclear. The germline gives CDR1 SGHDT, CDR2 YYEEEE. The CDR3 is 14 amino acids. The V gene lost 2 bases and the J gene lost 6 bases, with 9 bases spanning the gap. CDR3: CASSFRTSNSPLHF. The CDR3 nucleotides are TGTGCCAGCAGCTTTCGGACCTCTAATTCACCCCTCCACTTT.

The chain carries TRBV29-1 and TRBJ1-2, with 10 bases identical to TRBD1. J lost 5 bases, V lost 6 bases, and 3 bases had no gene match. Germline lookup yields CDR1 SQVTM and CDR2 ANQGSEA. This CDR3 is 12 amino acids long. CDR3 in amino acids: CSVGQGEYGYTF. The DNA of the CDR3 is TGCAGCGTAGGACAGGGGGAGTATGGCTACACCTTC.

The chain employs TRBV5-6 and TRBJ2-5; D gene ambiguous. The CDR3 has 12 residues. The V and J ends lost 1 base and 4 bases respectively, with 5 bases between them. The V gene's germline CDR1 is SGHDT and CDR2 YYEEEE. The CDR3 region is CASSLYGETQYF. CDR3 bases: TGTGCCAGCAGCTTGTACGGAGAGACCCAGTACTTC.

The chain uses TRBV28 and TRBJ1-2; TRBD1 matches at 7 bases. The length of the CDR3 is 14 residues. Trimming cost V 5 bases and J 8 bases; bases outside gene matches: 11. Germline V CDR1 and CDR2: MDHEN, SYDVKM. CDR3 in DNA: TGTGCCAGCAGTACTGGACAGGCCCTTCGGGGCTACACCTTC. It specifies CASSTGQALRGYTF.

This clone was seen only a few times. The J gene is TRBJ1-2, the V gene TRBV12-3 or TRBV12-4; maybe TRBD1 (6 bases). This CDR3 comprises 13 residues. V was trimmed by 6 bases and J by 6 bases, leaving 14 bases between them. The CDR3 reads CASSPGGGNGYTF. The CDR3 DNA is TGTGCCAGCAGCCCCGGGGGGGGCAATGGCTACACCTTC.

The rearrangement links TRBV5-1 to TRBJ2-7; D is uncertain. The CDR3 sequence is 13 residues long. Germline loops: CDR1 SGHRS, CDR2 YFSETQ. V was trimmed by 0 bases and J by 5 bases, leaving 9 bases between them. The CDR3 DNA reads as TGCGCCAGCAGCTTGGGTGGGCTGGACGAGCAGTACTTC. It translates to CASSLGGLDEQYF.

The CDR3 DNA follows: TGTGCCAGCAGCCCTGGTGGAGGGCGCGTAGGAAACACCATATATTTT. It codes for CASSPGGGRVGNTIYF. The chain links TRBV5-6 to TRBJ1-3; no firm D call. Per germline, CDR1 SGHDT and CDR2 YYEEEE. V was shortened by 4 bases and J by 4 bases, with 18 bases between the two germline ends. The CDR3 length is 16 residues.

This clone was counted between two and nine times. V is TRBV11-2 and J is TRBJ2-5, with TRBD2 as a possible D gene (5 bases). Trimming took off 5 bases at V and 5 bases at J, with 12 bases between the two ends. This CDR3 contains 13 residues. Germline CDR1 and CDR2: SGHAT and FQNNGV. The CDR3, as DNA: TGTGCCAGCAGCATACTAGGTTGGGAGACCCAGTACTTC. Its protein is CASSILGWETQYF.

The chain joins TRBV18 to TRBJ1-4; 8 nucleotides agree with TRBD1. Trimming cost V 4 bases and J 7 bases; bases outside gene matches: 5. Per germline, CDR1 KGHSH and CDR2 LQKENI. This CDR3 has 14 residues. The CDR3 loop is CASSQTGATEKLFF. For the CDR3, the DNA is TGTGCCAGCTCACAGACAGGGGCCACTGAAAAACTGTTTTTT.

This chain links TRBV4-1 with TRBJ2-7; 8 bases map to TRBD1. Germline CDR1 is MGHRA and CDR2 is YSYEKL. This CDR3 contains 15 residues. The junction had 7 bases not matched to a gene; V was cut back by 3 bases and J by 3 bases. The CDR3 region has the DNA TGCGCCAGCAGCCACCAGGAACAGGGGGGCTACGAGCAGTACTTC. It translates to CASSHQEQGGYEQYF.

The chain uses TRBV5-6 and TRBJ1-2; 11 bases are a match to TRBD1. V was clipped by 2 bases and J by 3 bases; unmatched bases: 9. The CDR3 spans 17 residues. Germline CDR1 and CDR2: SGHDT and YYEEEE. The CDR3 DNA reads TGTGCCAGCAGCTTCTCGGGACAGGGGGTATCGTACTATGGCTACACCTTC. It is translated as CASSFSGQGVSYYGYTF.

The CDR3 region is CASQTGTGPPGGTF. In nucleotides, the CDR3 is TGTGCCAGCCAGACCGGGACCGGACCCCCTGGCGGGACCTTC. V is TRBV2 and J is TRBJ1-2; weak D call: TRBD1 (5 bases). This CDR3 is built from 14 residues. Between the trimmed V and J ends, which lost 8 bases and 14 bases, there was a span of 27 bases. The V gene's germline CDR1 is SNHLY and CDR2 FYNNEI.

The chain joins TRBV6-4 to TRBJ1-1; D not certain. The CDR3 is 13 residues long. Trimming shortened V by 4 bases and J by 5 bases, and 11 bases separated the two germline ends. Per the germline V gene, CDR1 is MRHNA and CDR2 is SNTAGT. CDR3 sequence reads: CASSVNEETEAFF. CDR3 in DNA: TGTGCCAGCAGTGTTAATGAGGAAACTGAAGCTTTCTTT.

The chain uses TRBV4-3 and TRBJ1-2; D not certain. Trimming removed 1 base from V and 3 bases from J, with 6 bases in between. Germline values: CDR1 LGHNA, CDR2 YSLEER. The CDR3 has 13 residues. CDR3 sequence: CASSQAGDYGYTF. The CDR3 DNA sequence: TGCGCCAGCAGCCAAGCGGGAGACTATGGCTACACCTTC.

This clone showed up just a few times. The J gene is TRBJ2-3, the V gene TRBV4-2, with D perhaps matching TRBD1 or TRBD2 (6 bases each). The CDR3 is made up of 14 amino acids. Deletions cut 2 bases from V and 3 bases from J, with 9 bases between. CDR1 and CDR2 from the germline V gene are LGHNA and YNFKEQ. Here the CDR3 DNA reads TGTGCCAGCAGCCAAAGAGGGGGGACAGATACGCAGTATTTT. This codes for CASSQRGGTDTQYF.

The chain carries TRBV3-1 (or the pseudogene TRBV3-2) and TRBJ2-7, with no clear D. The V and J ends lost 0 bases and 1 base respectively, with 4 bases between them. CDR3 size: 13 residues. Germline V gives CDR1 LGHDT, CDR2 YNNKEL (reference sequence). The CDR3 loop reads CASSQEGSYEQYF. As DNA, the CDR3 is TGTGCCAGCAGCCAAGAAGGGTCCTACGAGCAGTACTTC.

The chain has TRBV5-1 and TRBJ1-2, with 8 bases identical to TRBD1. The germline V gene encodes CDR1 SGHRS and CDR2 YFSETQ. J gave up 4 bases and V 3 bases, and 11 bases lay outside the gene matches. The CDR3 has 16 residues. The CDR3 region has the DNA TGCGCCAGCAGCTGGGGGCAGGGGGCTGATGGCTATGGCTACACCTTC. As protein: CASSWGQGADGYGYTF.

This clone was detected a few times. J is TRBJ1-6 and V is TRBV14; TRBD1 is a possible D gene (5 bases). The germline V and J ends were trimmed by 0 bases and 10 bases, with 16 bases remaining between them. The CDR3 loop spans 16 amino acids. Germline lookup yields CDR1 SGHDN and CDR2 FVKESK. The CDR3 coding sequence is TGTGCCAGCAGCCAAGATATACGGACATGGGTATCACCCCTCCACTTT. This codes for CASSQDIRTWVSPLHF.

J is TRBJ2-7 and V is TRBV11-2; 10 bases fit TRBD1. After removal of 0 bases from V and 2 bases from J, the junction contained 4 bases not matched to a gene. CDR3 size: 16 residues. Germline-derived CDR1 and CDR2 are SGHAT and FQNNGV. The CDR3 coding sequence is TGTGCCAGCAGCTTAGATCGGACAGGGGGGACCTACGAGCAGTACTTC. As protein: CASSLDRTGGTYEQYF. Full variable domain (missing parts from reference TRBV11-2 and TRBJ2-7): EAGVAQSPRYKIIEKRQSVAFWCNPISGHATLYWYQQILGQGPKLLIQFQNNGVVDDSQLPKDRFSAERLKGVDSTLKIQPAKLEDSAVYLCASSLDRTGGTYEQYFGPGTRLTVT.

The rearrangement links TRBV4-3 to TRBJ2-1, with D possibly TRBD2 on 5 matching bases. The CDR3 has 19 amino acids. V lost 0 bases and J 2 bases, leaving 20 bases between the germline ends. Germline V gene sequence: CDR1 LGHNA, CDR2 YSLEER. CDR3 sequence (DNA): TGCGCCAGCAGCCAAGATCGGTCAACCTTGGCGGGTCCCTACAATGAGCAGTTCTTC. As protein: CASSQDRSTLAGPYNEQFF.

This sequence joins TRBV29-1 and TRBJ2-3, with TRBD1 identical over 8 bases. With 6 bases clipped from V and 4 bases from J, the junction kept 9 bases outside the gene matches. Germline lookup yields CDR1 SQVTM and CDR2 ANQGSEA. There are 14 residues in the CDR3. CDR3 region: CSVRQGNGADTQYF. CDR3 DNA sequence: TGCAGCGTCAGACAGGGGAATGGGGCAGATACGCAGTATTTT.